The subject of this entry is one T cell receptor (beta chain). This clone was found once. Its binding antigen is unknown. Base qualities were left out, and no much larger clone turns up one base away. The sample is drawn from a study of T cells in localized non-small cell lung cancer (dated by TCRdb to 2019 to 2021). Study-level background: Comparing tumors with uninvolved tumor-adjacent lungs, the study looked at the T cell repertoires of about 240 patients with early-stage NSCLC. A mean age of around 66 years was recorded for the NSCLC patients, of whom roughly 130 were male and about a hundred were female. The cohort consisted of 200 to 250 treatment-naive NSCLC patients whose localized lung tumors had been resected. What the study reported, not specific to this receptor: Uninvolved tumor-adjacent lung showed the highest T cell clonality, higher than tumor, which suggests more focused antigenic responses in the adjacent lung. A median of 57 of the top 100 tumor clones were detected in paired uninvolved adjacent lung, and 28 of these tumor clones were also found among the top 100 clones of the paired uninvolved adjacent lung. Because multi-region sequencing of the tumors was not done, intratumor heterogeneity could not be ruled out. Longer overall survival was associated with higher blood T cell density, whereas shorter survival was associated with higher adjacent-lung clonality. Because of the exploratory design, TCR variables were selected using unadjusted p-values without false-discovery rate correction.

The CDR3 numbers 14 residues from cysteine through phenylalanine. Solely the CDR3 DNA is kept, with 42 bases framed from the first base. Between the V and J ends, shortened by 7 bases and 0 bases respectively, the junction contains 11 bases. The germline V gene (reference sequence) supplies CDR1 LNHDA and CDR2 SQIVND. At diagnosis, tumor, uninvolved tumor-adjacent lung and peripheral blood were collected and then preserved as a mix of FFPE and fresh-frozen material. For TCR repertoire profiling, the blood samples were analyzed as peripheral blood mononuclear cells. The immunoSEQ Assay was used to sequence TCR beta CDR3 regions from DNA. As for how the authors treated the data: To compute T cell density, TCR beta template counts were normalized to usable DNA, which was estimated by amplifying housekeeping genes. Richness was estimated with the preseqR package, extrapolating to 400,000 templates for PBMC samples and 120,000 templates for tissue samples. Clonality was calculated as one minus Pielou's evenness. Tissue-enriched TCRs were identified by differential abundance testing using productive amino-acid clonotypes, minimum total count 5 and alpha 0.1. The Jaccard Index and the Morisita Overlap Index were used to measure repertoire overlap between compartments. GLIPH clustered TCR beta CDR3s with public tetramer-defined viral CDR3s; viral motifs required at least three viral sequences plus V-gene enrichment. TCRdb stores this immuneACCESS table with in-frame sequences only. Part of the clones is absent; in the studies checked, under half of the shortfall reflects unresolved V genes, and no reason is known for the rest. That table supplies the V and J calls and clone size; D and trimming were determined from the DNA. Recorded for this sample are 15,000 to 20,000 clones; over 70% of them occurred a single time. More than 30% of the sample goes to the ten largest clones.

The V and J genes are TRBV19 and TRBJ2-3; TRBD1 could be the D gene, as 5 bases match. Sequencing used peripheral blood, obtained before any cancer treatment. The clonotype comes from a male donor at least 60 years old with stage I lung adenocarcinoma. The nucleotide sequence reads as follows: TGTGCCAGTACGGCGACAGCTAGCACAGATACGCAGTATTTT. Translation gives CASTATASTDTQYF.